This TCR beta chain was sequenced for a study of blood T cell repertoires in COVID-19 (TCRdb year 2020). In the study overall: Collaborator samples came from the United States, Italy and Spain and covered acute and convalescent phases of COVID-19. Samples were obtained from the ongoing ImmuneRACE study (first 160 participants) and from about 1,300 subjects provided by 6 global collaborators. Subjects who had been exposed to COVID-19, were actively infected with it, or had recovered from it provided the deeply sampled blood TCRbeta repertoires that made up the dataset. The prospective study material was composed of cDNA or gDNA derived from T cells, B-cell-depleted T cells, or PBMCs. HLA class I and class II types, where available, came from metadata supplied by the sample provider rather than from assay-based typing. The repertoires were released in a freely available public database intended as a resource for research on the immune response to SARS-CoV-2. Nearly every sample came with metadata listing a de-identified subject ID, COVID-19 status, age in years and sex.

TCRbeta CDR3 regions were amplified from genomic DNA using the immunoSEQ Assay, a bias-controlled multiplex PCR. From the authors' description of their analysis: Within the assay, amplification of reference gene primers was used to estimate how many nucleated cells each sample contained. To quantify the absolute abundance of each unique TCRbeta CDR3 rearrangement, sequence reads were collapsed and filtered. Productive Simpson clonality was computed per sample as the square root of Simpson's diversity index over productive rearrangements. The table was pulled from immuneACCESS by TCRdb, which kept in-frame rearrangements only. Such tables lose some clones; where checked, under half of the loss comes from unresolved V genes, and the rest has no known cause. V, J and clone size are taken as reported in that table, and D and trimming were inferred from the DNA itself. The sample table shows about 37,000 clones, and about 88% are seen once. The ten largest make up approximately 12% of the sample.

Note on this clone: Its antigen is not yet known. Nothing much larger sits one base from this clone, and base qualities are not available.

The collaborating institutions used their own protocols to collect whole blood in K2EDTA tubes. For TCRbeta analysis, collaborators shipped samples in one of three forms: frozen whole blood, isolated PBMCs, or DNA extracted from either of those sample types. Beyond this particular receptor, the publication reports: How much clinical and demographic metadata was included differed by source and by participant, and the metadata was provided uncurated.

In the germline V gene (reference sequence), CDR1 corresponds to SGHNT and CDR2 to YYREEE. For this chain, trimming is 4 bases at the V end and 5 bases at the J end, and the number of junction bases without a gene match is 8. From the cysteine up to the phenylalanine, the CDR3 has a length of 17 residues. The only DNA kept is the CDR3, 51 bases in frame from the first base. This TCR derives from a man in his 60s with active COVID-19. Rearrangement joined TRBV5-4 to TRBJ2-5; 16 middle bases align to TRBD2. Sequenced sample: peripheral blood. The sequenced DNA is TGTGCCAGCAGCCGGGGACTAGCGGGAGGGCCAGGGGAGACCCAGTACTTC. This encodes CASSRGLAGGPGETQYF. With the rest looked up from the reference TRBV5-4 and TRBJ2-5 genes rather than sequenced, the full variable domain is ETGVTQSPTHLIKTRGQQVTLRCSSQSGHNTVSWYQQALGQGPQFIFQYYREEENGRGNFPPRFSGLQFPNYSSELNVNALELDDSALYLCASSRGLAGGPGETQYFGPGTRLLVL.